This TCR beta chain was captured in a study of blood T cell repertoires in COVID-19. Study-level information: Acute and convalescent COVID-19 specimens originated in the United States, Italy and Spain. T cells, B-cell-depleted T cells, or PBMCs supplied cDNA or gDNA.

Trimming pared 7 bases from V and 6 bases from J, leaving 12 bases between. The CDR3 totals 11 residues. Germline assignment: CDR1 DFQATT and CDR2 SNEGSKA (reference sequence). Original handling: Amplifying reference gene primers gave estimates of nucleated cell counts. Sequencing was performed with immunoSEQ multiplex PCR; in TCRdb, only in-frame clones are kept and a portion is missing. V and J calls and clone size follow that table, whereas D and trimming were derived from the DNA. The data contain roughly 140,000 clones, about 80% of them singletons. This TCR came from a woman older than 75 in a cohort sampled during active or convalescent COVID-19. Material: peripheral blood. The chain employs TRBV20-1 and TRBJ1-2; D is undetermined. CDR3 bases: TGCAGTGTTCCAGTAATTAATGGCTACACCTTC. This codes for CSVPVINGYTF.